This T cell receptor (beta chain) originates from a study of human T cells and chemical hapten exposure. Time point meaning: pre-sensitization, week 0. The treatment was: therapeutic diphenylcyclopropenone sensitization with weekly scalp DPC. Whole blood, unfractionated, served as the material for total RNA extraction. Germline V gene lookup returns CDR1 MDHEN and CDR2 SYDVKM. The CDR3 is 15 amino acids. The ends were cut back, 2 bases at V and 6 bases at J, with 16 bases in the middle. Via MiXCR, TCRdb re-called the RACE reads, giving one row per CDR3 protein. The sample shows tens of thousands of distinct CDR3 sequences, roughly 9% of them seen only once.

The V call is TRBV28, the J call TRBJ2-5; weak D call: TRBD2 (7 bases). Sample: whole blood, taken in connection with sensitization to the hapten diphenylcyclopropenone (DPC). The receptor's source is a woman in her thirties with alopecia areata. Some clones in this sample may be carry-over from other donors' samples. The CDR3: CASSLGGGAGKTQYF. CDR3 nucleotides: TGTGCCAGCAGTTTAGGCGGGGGCGCTGGAAAGACCCAGTACTTC.